Here is one T cell receptor (beta chain) with its context. Its specificity is not known. The investigators split CD4+ cells into a CD45RA+ naive subset and a CD45RA-negative memory subset. This sample was taken from a study of shared clonotypes between healthy human individuals. Whole-study context: Serving as donors were a couple of women and three men, whose ages spanned 18 to 49. CD4 naive and memory got three plates each, CD8 naive two, CD8 memory one. Study-wide results and caveats: Shared clonotypes across all four donors exceeded non-shared ones in generation probability.

Using immunoSEQ multiplex PCR, the repertoire was profiled, and TCRdb retains in-frame clones only, with some absent. This sample yields 2 million to 2.5 million clones, of which under 95% are seen a single time; about 0.41% belongs to the top ten. CDR3 length equals 14 residues. In germline, CDR1 is MDHEN, CDR2 SYDVKM. Trimming left V 7 bases short and J 4 bases short, with 16 bases between. The rearrangement uses TRBV28 and TRBJ2-5; D possibly uses TRBD1 or TRBD2 (5 bases each). The TCR was taken from a man between 18 and 35 years old in good health. Some clones in this sample may be carry-over from other donors' samples. The sample taken for sequencing was naive CD4+ T cells from PBMCs. Subset described: CD45RA+ positively selected. Here the CDR3 DNA reads TGTGCCAGCACTTCCCCGGGGCTGGGAGAGACCCAGTACTTC. It encodes CASTSPGLGETQYF. Full variable domain (rest looked up from reference TRBV28 and TRBJ2-5): DVKVTQSSRYLVKRTGEKVFLECVQDMDHENMFWYRQDPGLGLRLIYFSYDVKMKEKGDIPEGYSVSREKKERFSLILESASTNQTSMYLCASTSPGLGETQYFGPGTRLLVL.